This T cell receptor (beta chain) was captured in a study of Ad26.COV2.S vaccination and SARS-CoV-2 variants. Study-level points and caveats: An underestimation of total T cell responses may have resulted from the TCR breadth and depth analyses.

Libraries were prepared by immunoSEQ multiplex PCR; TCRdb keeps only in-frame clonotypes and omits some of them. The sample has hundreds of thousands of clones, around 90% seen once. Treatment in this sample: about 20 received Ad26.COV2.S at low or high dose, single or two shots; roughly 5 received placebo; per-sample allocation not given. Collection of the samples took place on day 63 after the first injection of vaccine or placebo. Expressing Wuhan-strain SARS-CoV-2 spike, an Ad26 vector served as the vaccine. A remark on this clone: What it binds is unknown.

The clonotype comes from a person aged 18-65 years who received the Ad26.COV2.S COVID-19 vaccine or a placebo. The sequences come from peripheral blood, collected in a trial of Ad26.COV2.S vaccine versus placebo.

This CDR3 is CASSAYPRAGEYEAFF. The CDR3 nucleotides read TGTGCCAGTAGTGCCTACCCTAGGGCAGGTGAATATGAAGCTTTCTTT. The chain uses TRBV19 and TRBJ1-1, with D uncertain. The germline V gene has CDR1 LNHDA and CDR2 SQIVND (reference sequence). The V gene lost 5 bases and the J gene lost 7 bases, with 23 bases spanning the gap. The CDR3 spans 16 residues.